The 17 T cell receptor beta chains reported below all come from one sample, sequenced in a study of T cell responses to AZD1222 COVID-19 vaccine. Some clones are missing from TCRdb's copy, which holds only in-frame ones; the method was immunoSEQ multiplex PCR. Found here are about 150,000 clones, more than 85% of them singletons; the top ten hold approximately 1.5%. Sequenced material: peripheral blood, taken on day 0 of AZD1222 vaccination. These TCRs come from an adult in good health.

The rearrangement joins TRBV9 to TRBJ1-5, with a possible D match to TRBD1 (6 bases). The CDR3 contains 14 residues. The germline V gene encodes CDR1 SGDLS and CDR2 YYNGEE. The germline V and J ends were trimmed by 4 bases and 5 bases, with 13 bases remaining between them. The CDR3 protein is CASSQQGSDQPQHF. The CDR3 DNA reads as TGTGCCAGCAGCCAACAGGGATCCGATCAGCCCCAGCATTTT.

This clone was found once. The rearrangement joins TRBV9 to TRBJ2-1, with 7 bases matching TRBD1. The germline V gene encodes CDR1 SGDLS and CDR2 YYNGEE. The CDR3 loop spans 15 amino acids. With V trimmed by 0 bases and J by 6 bases, 6 bases remained unmatched. The CDR3 nucleotides are TGTGCCAGCAGCGTAGCGGGGTGGACAGGCAATGAGCAGTTCTTC. It encodes CASSVAGWTGNEQFF. The full variable domain, its missing parts supplied by reference TRBV9 and TRBJ2-1, is DSGVTQTPKHLITATGQRVTLRCSPRSGDLSVYWYQQSLDQGLQFLIQYYNGEERAKGNILERFSAQQFPDLHSELNLSSLELGDSALYFCASSVAGWTGNEQFFGPGTRLTVL.

The chain recombines TRBV19 with TRBJ1-1, with no clear D. Germline values: CDR1 LNHDA, CDR2 SQIVND (reference sequence). The CDR3 spans 13 residues. The germline V and J ends were trimmed by 1 base and 7 bases, with 10 bases remaining between them. The CDR3 nucleotides are TGTGCCAGTAGTATAGCGGACGGAGGTGAAGCTTTCTTT. This codes for CASSIADGGEAFF.

This chain uses TRBV7-2 with TRBJ2-7; D is perhaps TRBD2 (5 bases). The germline gives CDR1 SGHTA, CDR2 FQGNSA. V gave up 1 base and J gave up 4 bases, with 11 bases separating them. The CDR3 contains 14 residues. CDR3 DNA sequence: TGTGCCAGCAGCTTAGTCCGAGGGTCTTACGAGCAGTACTTC. Translating gives CASSLVRGSYEQYF.

Here the CDR3 DNA reads TGTGCCAGCAGTGACAGGGCTATGAACACTGAAGCTTTCTTT. It encodes CASSDRAMNTEAFF. V is TRBV6-2 or TRBV6-3 and J is TRBJ1-1, with TRBD1 identical over 7 bases. The length of the CDR3 is 14 residues. Germline CDR1 reads MNHEY; CDR2 reads SVGEGT. V shed 5 bases, J shed 0 bases, and the junction held 3 bases outside the gene matches.

The chain couples TRBV5-1 to TRBJ2-1; D call uncertain. CDR3 size: 15 residues. The germline V and J ends were trimmed by 0 bases and 10 bases, with 17 bases remaining between them. CDR1 SGHRS and CDR2 YFSETQ come from the germline V gene. CDR3 coding DNA: TGCGCCAGCAGCTTGGTTTGGGCGGATTCGAACGAGCAGTTCTTC. The encoded protein is CASSLVWADSNEQFF.

The V gene is TRBV11-3, the J gene TRBJ2-6, with 9 bases fitting TRBD1. The CDR3 totals 18 residues. V lost 4 bases to trimming and J lost 1 base; unmatched junction nucleotides: 8. CDR1 is SGHNT, CDR2 YENEEA, per germline. Written as DNA, the CDR3 is TGTGCCAGCAGCTCCCGGGACAGGGTAAAGTCTGGGGCCAACGTCCTGACTTTC. This translates into CASSSRDRVKSGANVLTF.

The V gene is TRBV18, the J gene TRBJ2-1; D not certain. The CDR3 totals 11 residues. V gave up 0 bases and J gave up 7 bases, with 1 base separating them. Per germline, CDR1 KGHSH and CDR2 LQKENI. CDR3 sequence: CASSPPNEQFF. In DNA form, the CDR3 reads TGTGCCAGCTCACCACCGAATGAGCAGTTCTTC.

This clone was observed a single time. The gene calls are TRBV6-5 and TRBJ2-7; 9 positions agree with TRBD2. J was trimmed by 6 bases and V by 5 bases; bases with no gene match: 5. Germline V gene lookup returns CDR1 MNHEY and CDR2 SVGAGI. The CDR3 consists of 13 residues. The CDR3 region has the DNA TGTGCCAGCAGTATTAGCGGGAGAAGCGAGCAGTACTTC. Residues: CASSISGRSEQYF.

V gene TRBV3-1 (or the pseudogene TRBV3-2) combines with J gene TRBJ1-2, with a tentative D call TRBD1 (6 bases). CDR1 is LGHDT and CDR2 is YNNKEL in the germline V gene (reference sequence). The CDR3 covers 15 residues. The ends were cut back, 4 bases at V and 4 bases at J, with 16 bases in the middle. The CDR3 loop is CASSLVSGAPYGYTF. The CDR3 DNA reads TGTGCCAGCAGCCTAGTTTCGGGGGCGCCCTATGGCTACACCTTC.

The chain links TRBV5-6 to TRBJ2-7, with D uncertain. Trimming left V 7 bases short and J 6 bases short, with 8 bases between. Per germline, CDR1 SGHDT and CDR2 YYEEEE. CDR3 size: 10 residues. The CDR3 DNA reads as TGTGCCAGCGGATCACGCGAGCAGTACTTC. This encodes CASGSREQYF.

V usage is TRBV9 and J usage is TRBJ1-4; D is possibly TRBD1 (5 bases). With 4 bases removed from V and 5 bases from J, the gap between germline ends came to 15 bases. Germline CDR1 and CDR2: SGDLS and YYNGEE. The CDR3 contains 15 residues. The CDR3 DNA sequence: TGTGCCAGCAGCTACTGGGACGGCGGGAATGAAAAACTGTTTTTT. This gives the protein CASSYWDGGNEKLFF.

The chain combines TRBV7-2 with TRBJ2-4; D remains unclear. This CDR3 region has 13 residues. Trimming left V 0 bases short and J 9 bases short, with 9 bases between. In germline, CDR1 is SGHTA, CDR2 FQGNSA. The CDR3 region has the DNA TGTGCCAGCAGCTTAGCCGACTTCGGCATTCAGTACTTC. Translation gives CASSLADFGIQYF.

This sequence joins TRBV19 and TRBJ2-7; 9 bases line up with TRBD1. The CDR3 contains 14 residues. With V trimmed by 5 bases and J by 2 bases, 4 bases remained unmatched. The germline CDR1 and CDR2 sequences are LNHDA and SQIVND (reference sequence). DNA for the CDR3: TGTGCCAGTAGTTCACGGACAGGGGCCTACGAGCAGTACTTC. Encoded protein: CASSSRTGAYEQYF.

This rearrangement joins TRBV7-9 to TRBJ1-1; 8 bases align to TRBD1. V was pared by 1 base and J by 2 bases, with 3 bases of the junction left unmatched. CDR1 and CDR2 from the germline V gene are SEHNR and FQNEAQ (reference sequence). The CDR3 extends over 15 amino acids. CDR3 sequence: CASSLGTGPNTEAFF. The CDR3 bases are TGTGCCAGCAGCTTAGGGACAGGGCCCAACACTGAAGCTTTCTTT.

V and J are TRBV19 and TRBJ1-1, with TRBD1 as a possible D gene (5 bases). The CDR3 totals 13 residues. Germline V gene data show CDR1 as LNHDA and CDR2 as SQIVND (reference sequence). The V and J ends lost 7 bases and 4 bases respectively, with 13 bases between them. In DNA form, the CDR3 reads TGTGCCAGTACATTTTCGAGGGGCACTGAAGCTTTCTTT. Protein: CASTFSRGTEAFF.

This chain links TRBV11-2 with TRBJ2-1; TRBD2 aligns across 8 bases. From germline, CDR1 is SGHAT and CDR2 FQNNGV. V lost 6 bases to trimming and J lost 0 bases; unmatched junction nucleotides: 7. The CDR3 runs 16 residues. The CDR3 region is CASSTTSGSSYNEQFF. The CDR3 coding sequence is TGTGCCAGCAGTACCACTAGCGGAAGCTCCTACAATGAGCAGTTCTTC.